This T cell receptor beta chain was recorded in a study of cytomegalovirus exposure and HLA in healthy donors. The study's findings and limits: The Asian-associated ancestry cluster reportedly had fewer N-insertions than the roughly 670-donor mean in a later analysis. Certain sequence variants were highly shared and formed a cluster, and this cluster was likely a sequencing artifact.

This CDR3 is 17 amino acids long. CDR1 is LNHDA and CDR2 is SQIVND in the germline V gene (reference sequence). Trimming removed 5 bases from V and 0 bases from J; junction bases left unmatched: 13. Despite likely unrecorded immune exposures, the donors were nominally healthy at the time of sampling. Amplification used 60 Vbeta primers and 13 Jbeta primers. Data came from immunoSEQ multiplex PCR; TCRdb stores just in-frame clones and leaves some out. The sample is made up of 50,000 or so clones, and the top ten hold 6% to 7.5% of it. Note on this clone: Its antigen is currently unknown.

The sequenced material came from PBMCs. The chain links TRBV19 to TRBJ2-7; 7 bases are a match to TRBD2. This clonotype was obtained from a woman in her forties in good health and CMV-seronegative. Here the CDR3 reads CASSAGRTSVGSYEQYF. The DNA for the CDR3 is TGTGCCAGTAGTGCAGGCAGAACTAGCGTCGGCTCCTACGAGCAGTACTTC.